The sequence of this TCR beta chain was determined in a study of T cells in localized non-small cell lung cancer. The CDR3 consists of 15 residues. V was clipped by 5 bases and J by 0 bases, with 8 bases between them. Germline-derived CDR1 and CDR2 are SGHAT and FQNNGV. Details on this clone: What it recognizes is unknown.

Produced via immunoSEQ multiplex PCR; TCRdb's table is partial and in-frame only. The table includes some 11,000 clones, over 70% detected once. Overall study findings and caveats: Appearances in adjacent lung were noted for a median roughly 58 of the top 100 tumor clones. As only one tumor region underwent sequencing, heterogeneity remains possible.

The sequencing used peripheral blood, collected before any cancer treatment. This receptor was obtained from a male donor at least 60 years old with stage I lung adenocarcinoma. The chain carries TRBV11-2 and TRBJ2-6, with D unresolved. The CDR3 bases are TGTGCCAGCAGCCGCCCCGGCTCTGGGGCCAACGTCCTGACTTTC. Translated, it gives CASSRPGSGANVLTF.